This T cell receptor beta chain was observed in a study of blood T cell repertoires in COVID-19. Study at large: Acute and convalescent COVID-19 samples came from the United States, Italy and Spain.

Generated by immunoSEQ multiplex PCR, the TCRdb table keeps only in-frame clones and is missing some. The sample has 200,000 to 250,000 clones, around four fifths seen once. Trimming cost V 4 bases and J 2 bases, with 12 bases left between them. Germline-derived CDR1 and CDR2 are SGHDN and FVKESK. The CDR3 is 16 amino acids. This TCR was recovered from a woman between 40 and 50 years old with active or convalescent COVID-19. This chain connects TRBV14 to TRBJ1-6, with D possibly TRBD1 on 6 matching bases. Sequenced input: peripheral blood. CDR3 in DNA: TGTGCCAGCAGCCCCGGGACATTTCCCTATAATTCACCCCTCCACTTT. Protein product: CASSPGTFPYNSPLHF.